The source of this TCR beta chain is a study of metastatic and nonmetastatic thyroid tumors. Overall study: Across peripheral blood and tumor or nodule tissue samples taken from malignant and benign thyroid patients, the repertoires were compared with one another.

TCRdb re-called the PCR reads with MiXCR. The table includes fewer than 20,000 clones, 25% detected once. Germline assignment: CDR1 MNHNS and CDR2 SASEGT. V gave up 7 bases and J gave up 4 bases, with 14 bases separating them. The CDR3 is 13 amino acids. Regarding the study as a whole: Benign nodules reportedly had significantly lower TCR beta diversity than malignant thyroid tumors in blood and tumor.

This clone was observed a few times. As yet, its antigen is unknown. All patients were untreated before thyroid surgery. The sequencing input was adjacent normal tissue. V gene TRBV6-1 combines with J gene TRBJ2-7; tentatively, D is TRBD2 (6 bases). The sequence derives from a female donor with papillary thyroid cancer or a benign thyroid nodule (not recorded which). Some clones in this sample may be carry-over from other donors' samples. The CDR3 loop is CASKTLRGYEQYF. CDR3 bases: TGTGCCAGCAAAACGCTACGGGGGTACGAGCAGTACTTC.